A selection of T cell receptor beta chains follows, all from one sample in a study of shared clonotypes between healthy human individuals. Repertoires were generated with immunoSEQ multiplex PCR, while TCRdb's copy carries only in-frame clones and drops some. Among 150,000 to 200,000 clones, 90% to 95% were seen once, and the ten largest hold more than 0.06%. Sample: naive CD4+ T cells sorted from blood. These receptor sequences come from a young woman in good health. CDR3s include the opening cysteine and the closing phenylalanine or tryptophan. The order of the fields is clone size, D gene, V gene, J gene, CDR3 protein, CDR3 DNA. A D gene is named only where the DNA matches it firmly. Only part of the rows carry a size: once, few, many, or a class if the clone is expanded.

clone size: NA; D gene: NA; V gene: TRBV18; J gene: TRBJ1-2; CDR3 protein: CASSPGTVNYGYTF; CDR3 DNA: TGTGCCAGCTCACCAGGGACGGTAAACTATGGCTACACCTTC
clone size: NA; D gene: NA; V gene: TRBV5-1; J gene: TRBJ2-3; CDR3 protein: CASSLAAGPDTQYF; CDR3 DNA: TGCGCCAGCAGCTTGGCCGCGGGACCAGATACGCAGTATTTT
clone size: NA; D gene: NA; V gene: TRBV2; J gene: TRBJ1-5; CDR3 protein: CASSERRVPNQPQHF; CDR3 DNA: TGTGCCAGCAGTGAGCGCAGGGTCCCCAATCAGCCCCAGCATTTT
clone size: NA; D gene: NA; V gene: TRBV18; J gene: TRBJ1-1; CDR3 protein: CASSLSRTSVNTEAFF; CDR3 DNA: TGTGCCAGCTCACTCAGCAGAACGTCGGTAAACACTGAAGCTTTCTTT
clone size: NA; D gene: TRBD1; V gene: TRBV7-9; J gene: TRBJ1-1; CDR3 protein: CASSLGSTGQAFF; CDR3 DNA: TGTGCCAGCAGCTTAGGGTCGACAGGGCAAGCTTTCTTT
clone size: NA; D gene: NA; V gene: TRBV7-2; J gene: TRBJ2-7; CDR3 protein: CASSSGHTYEQYF; CDR3 DNA: TGTGCCAGCAGCTCCGGTCACACCTACGAGCAGTACTTC
clone size: NA; D gene: NA; V gene: TRBV1; J gene: TRBJ1-5; CDR3 protein: CTSIIKPQHF; CDR3 DNA: TGCACCAGCATAATCAAGCCCCAGCATTTT
clone size: NA; D gene: NA; V gene: TRBV6-6; J gene: TRBJ2-7; CDR3 protein: CASSLKPGREYF; CDR3 DNA: TGTGCCAGCAGTTTAAAACCGGGCAGGGAGTACTTC
clone size: NA; D gene: TRBD2; V gene: TRBV5-1; J gene: TRBJ2-7; CDR3 protein: CASSRTGLAGWEQYF; CDR3 DNA: TGCGCCAGCAGCAGAACGGGACTAGCGGGATGGGAGCAGTACTTC
clone size: NA; D gene: NA; V gene: TRBV30; J gene: TRBJ2-3; CDR3 protein: CAWSVGRIEVGDTQYF; CDR3 DNA: TGTGCCTGGAGTGTTGGAAGGATAGAGGTGGGAGATACGCAGTATTTT
clone size: NA; D gene: NA; V gene: TRBV7-9; J gene: TRBJ2-1; CDR3 protein: CASSPHWALSYNEQFF; CDR3 DNA: TGTGCCAGCAGCCCCCATTGGGCCTTATCCTACAATGAGCAGTTCTTC
clone size: NA; D gene: TRBD2; V gene: TRBV19; J gene: TRBJ2-1; CDR3 protein: CASSIGGLAEQFF; CDR3 DNA: TGTGCCAGTAGTATAGGGGGACTAGCGGAGCAGTTCTTC
clone size: NA; D gene: TRBD2; V gene: TRBV15; J gene: TRBJ2-3; CDR3 protein: CATSRLGGTSGGLGTDTQYF; CDR3 DNA: TGTGCCACCAGCAGATTAGGGGGAACTAGCGGAGGCCTCGGCACAGATACGCAGTATTTT
clone size: NA; D gene: NA; V gene: TRBV18; J gene: TRBJ2-6; CDR3 protein: CASSPSPGDGANVLTF; CDR3 DNA: TGTGCCAGCTCACCTTCACCTGGGGATGGGGCCAACGTCCTGACTTTC
clone size: NA; D gene: NA; V gene: TRBV18; J gene: TRBJ2-7; CDR3 protein: CASSPTSGPIEQYF; CDR3 DNA: TGTGCCAGCTCACCAACGTCAGGGCCCATCGAGCAGTACTTC
clone size: NA; D gene: NA; V gene: TRBV18; J gene: TRBJ2-7; CDR3 protein: CASSTGDGRTEQYF; CDR3 DNA: TGTGCCAGCTCAACGGGGGACGGGAGAACCGAGCAGTACTTC
clone size: NA; D gene: TRBD1; V gene: TRBV27; J gene: TRBJ2-7; CDR3 protein: CASSFGTGVYEQYF; CDR3 DNA: TGTGCCAGCAGTTTCGGGACAGGGGTGTACGAGCAGTACTTC
clone size: once; D gene: TRBD2; V gene: TRBV4-1; J gene: TRBJ2-3; CDR3 protein: CASSQVKAGGRHTQYF; CDR3 DNA: TGCGCCAGCAGCCAAGTGAAAGCGGGAGGTCGACATACGCAGTATTTT
clone size: NA; D gene: TRBD1; V gene: TRBV28; J gene: TRBJ1-5; CDR3 protein: CASSFHLGTGLNQPQHF; CDR3 DNA: TGTGCCAGCAGTTTTCACCTCGGGACAGGACTCAATCAGCCCCAGCATTTT
clone size: NA; D gene: TRBD2; V gene: TRBV5-1; J gene: TRBJ2-7; CDR3 protein: CASRILAGVYEQYF; CDR3 DNA: TGCGCCAGCAGGATCCTAGCGGGAGTCTACGAGCAGTACTTC
clone size: NA; D gene: NA; V gene: TRBV5-6; J gene: TRBJ2-3; CDR3 protein: CASSAWVTSTDTQYF; CDR3 DNA: TGTGCCAGCAGCGCGTGGGTAACTAGCACAGATACGCAGTATTTT
clone size: once; D gene: TRBD2; V gene: TRBV9; J gene: TRBJ2-3; CDR3 protein: CASSAVAGSTDTQYF; CDR3 DNA: TGTGCCAGCAGCGCCGTAGCGGGTAGCACAGATACGCAGTATTTT
clone size: NA; D gene: NA; V gene: TRBV11-2; J gene: TRBJ2-5; CDR3 protein: CASSYGLVQETQYF; CDR3 DNA: TGTGCCAGCAGCTACGGACTTGTCCAAGAGACCCAGTACTTC
clone size: NA; D gene: NA; V gene: TRBV5-6; J gene: TRBJ2-7; CDR3 protein: CASSLGQRVYYEQYF; CDR3 DNA: TGTGCCAGCAGCTTGGGACAGCGAGTATACTACGAGCAGTACTTC
clone size: NA; D gene: NA; V gene: TRBV18; J gene: TRBJ2-7; CDR3 protein: CASSPSVTGSSYEQYF; CDR3 DNA: TGTGCCAGCTCACCATCGGTAACAGGGTCCTCCTACGAGCAGTACTTC
clone size: NA; D gene: NA; V gene: TRBV2; J gene: TRBJ1-3; CDR3 protein: CASSEQDSGNTIYF; CDR3 DNA: TGTGCCAGCAGTGAACAGGACTCTGGAAACACCATATATTTT
clone size: NA; D gene: TRBD1; V gene: TRBV4-1; J gene: TRBJ2-2; CDR3 protein: CASSQGQGAGRLSGELFF; CDR3 DNA: TGCGCCAGCAGCCAAGGACAGGGGGCCGGTCGTTTATCCGGGGAGCTGTTTTTT
clone size: NA; D gene: NA; V gene: TRBV6-6; J gene: TRBJ2-5; CDR3 protein: CASSPVQETQYF; CDR3 DNA: TGTGCCAGCTCCCCTGTACAAGAGACCCAGTACTTC
clone size: NA; D gene: NA; V gene: TRBV5-1; J gene: TRBJ1-5; CDR3 protein: CASRKGSNQPQHF; CDR3 DNA: TGCGCCAGCAGAAAGGGTAGCAATCAGCCCCAGCATTTT
clone size: NA; D gene: TRBD1; V gene: TRBV7-9; J gene: TRBJ1-4; CDR3 protein: CASNRGGEKLFF; CDR3 DNA: TGTGCCAGCAACAGGGGTGGGGAAAAACTGTTTTTT
clone size: NA; D gene: NA; V gene: TRBV19; J gene: TRBJ2-6; CDR3 protein: CASSPTSSGANVLTF; CDR3 DNA: TGTGCCAGTAGTCCTACATCCTCTGGGGCCAACGTCCTGACTTTC
clone size: NA; D gene: TRBD1; V gene: TRBV28; J gene: TRBJ1-5; CDR3 protein: CASSLLAGQGREYYNQPQHF; CDR3 DNA: TGTGCCAGCAGTTTACTTGCGGGACAGGGGCGGGAATACTACAATCAGCCCCAGCATTTT